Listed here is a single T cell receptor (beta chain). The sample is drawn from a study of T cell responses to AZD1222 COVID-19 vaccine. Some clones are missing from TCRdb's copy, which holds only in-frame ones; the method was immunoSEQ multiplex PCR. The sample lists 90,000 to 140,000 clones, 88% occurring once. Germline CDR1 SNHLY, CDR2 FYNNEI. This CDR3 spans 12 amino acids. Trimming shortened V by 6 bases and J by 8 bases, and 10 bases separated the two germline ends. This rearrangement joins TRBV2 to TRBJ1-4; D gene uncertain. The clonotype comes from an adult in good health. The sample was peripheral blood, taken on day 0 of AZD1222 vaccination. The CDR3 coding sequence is TGTGCCAGCAGAGGCCTGGACGAAAAACTGTTTTTT. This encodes CASRGLDEKLFF.